The following is a T cell receptor (beta chain) sequence with its context. What it binds is not known. Produced via immunoSEQ multiplex PCR; TCRdb's table is partial and in-frame only. The repertoire consists of 7,000 or so clones, with about 91% occurring once and the leading ten covering roughly 4.4%. The sample is drawn from a study of T cell clonotyping in hematopoietic cell transplantation. Overall study findings and caveats: At the given depth, recipient repertoires were over 95% de novo clonotypes. Pathologically expanded recipient clonotypes increased progressively from day 30 to day 180 as diversity fell.

This CDR3 comprises 12 residues. Germline V CDR1 and CDR2: MNHEY, SVGAGI. Trimming stripped 7 bases from V and 6 bases from J, with 13 bases between. V usage is TRBV6-5 and J usage is TRBJ2-7; the D is unclear. Specimen: PBMCs, collected 30 days after allogeneic stem cell transplant. The TCR originated in a female patient in her 50s who had an allogeneic stem cell transplant from an unrelated donor, so the T cells may come from the graft donor. Some clones in this sample may be carry-over from other donors' samples. DNA for the CDR3: TGTGCCAGCACCACTGCAGGATTCGAGCAGTACTTC. This codes for CASTTAGFEQYF.